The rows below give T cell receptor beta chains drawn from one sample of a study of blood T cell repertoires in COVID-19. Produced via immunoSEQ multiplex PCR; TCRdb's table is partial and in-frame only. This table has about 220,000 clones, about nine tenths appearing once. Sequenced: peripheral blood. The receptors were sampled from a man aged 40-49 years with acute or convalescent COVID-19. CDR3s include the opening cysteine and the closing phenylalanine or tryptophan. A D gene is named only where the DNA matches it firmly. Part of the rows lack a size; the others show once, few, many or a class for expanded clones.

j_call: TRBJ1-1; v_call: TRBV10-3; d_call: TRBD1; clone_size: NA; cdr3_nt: TGTGCCATCAGAAAAGTCGGGACAGGGGAGAACACTGAAGCTTTCTTT; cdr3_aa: CAIRKVGTGENTEAFF
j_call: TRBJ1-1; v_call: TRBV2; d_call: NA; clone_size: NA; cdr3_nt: TGTGCCAGCAGAACACAGGTGAACACTGAAGCTTTCTTT; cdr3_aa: CASRTQVNTEAFF
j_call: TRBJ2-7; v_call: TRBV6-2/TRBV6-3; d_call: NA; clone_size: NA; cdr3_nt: TGTGCCAGCAGTTATAACAGCTACGAGCAGTACTTC; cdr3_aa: CASSYNSYEQYF
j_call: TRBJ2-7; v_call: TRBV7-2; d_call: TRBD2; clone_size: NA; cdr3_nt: TGTGCCAGCAGCTTACAGAGCGGGAGGGGCTACGAGCAGTACTTC; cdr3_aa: CASSLQSGRGYEQYF
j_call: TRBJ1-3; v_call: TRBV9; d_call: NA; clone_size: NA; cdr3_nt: TGTGCCAGCAGCGTGGGAGCGAGCTCTGGAAACACCATATATTTT; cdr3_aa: CASSVGASSGNTIYF
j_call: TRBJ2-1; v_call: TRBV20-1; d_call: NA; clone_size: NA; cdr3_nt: TGCAGTGCTAGGCACGACACGGAGCAGTTCTTC; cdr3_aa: CSARHDTEQFF
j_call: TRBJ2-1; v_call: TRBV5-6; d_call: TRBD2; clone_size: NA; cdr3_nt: TGTGCCAGCAGCGCCGGACTAGCGGTTTACAATGAGCAGTTCTTC; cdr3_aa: CASSAGLAVYNEQFF
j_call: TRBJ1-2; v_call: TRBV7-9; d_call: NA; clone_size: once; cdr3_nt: TGTGCCAGCAGCACCCTGACAAGTGGCTATGGCTACACCTTC; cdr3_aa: CASSTLTSGYGYTF
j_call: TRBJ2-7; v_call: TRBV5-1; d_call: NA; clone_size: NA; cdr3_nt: TGCGCCAGCAGCTTGGCACTCGCGTCCTACGAGCAGTACTTC; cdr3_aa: CASSLALASYEQYF
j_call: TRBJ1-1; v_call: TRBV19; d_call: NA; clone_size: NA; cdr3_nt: TGTGCCAGTAGTACTGCAAACAGGGTTGAAGCTTTCTTT; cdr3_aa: CASSTANRVEAFF
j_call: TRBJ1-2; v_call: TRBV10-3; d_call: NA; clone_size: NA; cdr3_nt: TGTGCCATCAGTGGGTCGAACTTAGAGGGCTACACCTTC; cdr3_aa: CAISGSNLEGYTF
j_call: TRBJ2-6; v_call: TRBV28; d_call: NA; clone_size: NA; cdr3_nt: TGTGCCAGCAGTTTCGGGGGCTCTGGGGCCAACGTCCTGACTTTC; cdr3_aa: CASSFGGSGANVLTF
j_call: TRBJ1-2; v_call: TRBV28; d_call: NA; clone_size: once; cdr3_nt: TGTGCCAGCAGGGACAGTTATATAATGTGGACCTTC; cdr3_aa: CASRDSYIMWTF
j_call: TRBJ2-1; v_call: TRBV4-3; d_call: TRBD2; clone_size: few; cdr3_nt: TGCGCCAGCAGCCACGACCTTGGGGGGGTGACAACCTACAATGAGCAGTTCTTC; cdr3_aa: CASSHDLGGVTTYNEQFF
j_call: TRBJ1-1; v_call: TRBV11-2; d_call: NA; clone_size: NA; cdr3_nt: TGTGCCAGCAGCTTAGACCCCCCCCAGGGTTTTGTCACTGAAGCTTTCTTT; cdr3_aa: CASSLDPPQGFVTEAFF
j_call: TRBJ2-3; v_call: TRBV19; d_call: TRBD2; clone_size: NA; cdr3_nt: TGTGCCAGTAGTATCTTTTCTAGCGGGAGGTTAGATACGCAGTATTTT; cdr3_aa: CASSIFSSGRLDTQYF
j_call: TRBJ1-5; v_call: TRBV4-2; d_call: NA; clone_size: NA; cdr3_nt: TGTGCCAGCAGCCAAGATTCTCAGAACCTCAATCAGCCCCAGCATTTT; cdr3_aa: CASSQDSQNLNQPQHF
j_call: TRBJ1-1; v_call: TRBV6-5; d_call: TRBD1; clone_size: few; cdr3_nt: TGTGCCAGCAGGCGACAGGGGATGTGGACTGAAGCTTTCTTT; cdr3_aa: CASRRQGMWTEAFF
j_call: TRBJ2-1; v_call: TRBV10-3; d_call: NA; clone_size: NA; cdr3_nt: TGTGCCATCAGTAAAACTAGATGGGATGAGCAGTTCTTC; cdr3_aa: CAISKTRWDEQFF
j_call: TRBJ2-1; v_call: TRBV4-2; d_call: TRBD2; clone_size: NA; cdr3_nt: TGTGCCAGCAGCCAAGGGAGCGGGATGGGCAATGAGCAGTTCTTC; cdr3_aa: CASSQGSGMGNEQFF
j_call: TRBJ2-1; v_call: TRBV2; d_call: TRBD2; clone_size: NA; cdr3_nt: TGTGCCAGCAGCACAAGACTAGCGGGGGGCCCCAATGAGCAGTTCTTC; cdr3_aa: CASSTRLAGGPNEQFF
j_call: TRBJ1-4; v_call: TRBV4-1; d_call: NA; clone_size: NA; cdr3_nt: TGCGCCAGCAGCCCCACGGGGGGCGCCGGGGATGAAAAACTGTTTTTT; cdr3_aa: CASSPTGGAGDEKLFF
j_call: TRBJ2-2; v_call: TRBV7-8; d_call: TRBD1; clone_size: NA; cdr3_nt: TGTGCCAGCAGCTTAGGACCACAGGGGTTCACCAACACCGGGGAGCTGTTTTTT; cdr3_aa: CASSLGPQGFTNTGELFF
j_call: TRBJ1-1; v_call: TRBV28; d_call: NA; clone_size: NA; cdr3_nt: TGTGCCAGCATCCTTACAGGCATGAACACTGAAGCTTTCTTT; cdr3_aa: CASILTGMNTEAFF
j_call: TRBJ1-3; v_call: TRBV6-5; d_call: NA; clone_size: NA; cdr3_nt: TGTGCCAGCAGACAGAGTTTCTCTGGAAACACCATATATTTT; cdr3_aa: CASRQSFSGNTIYF
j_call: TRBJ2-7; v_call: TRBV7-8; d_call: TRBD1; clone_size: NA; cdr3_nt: TGTGCCAGCAGCTTAGGGGGACAGAACTACGAGCAGTACTTC; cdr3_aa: CASSLGGQNYEQYF
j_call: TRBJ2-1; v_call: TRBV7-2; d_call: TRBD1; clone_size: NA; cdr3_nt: TGTGCCAGCAGCAGAGACAGGGTCTACACCCTTCTCAATGAGCAGTTCTTC; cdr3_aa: CASSRDRVYTLLNEQFF
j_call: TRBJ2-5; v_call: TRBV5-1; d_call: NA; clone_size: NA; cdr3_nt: TGCGCCAGCAGCTTGGTCGATGGGAGTACCCAGTACTTC; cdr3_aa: CASSLVDGSTQYF
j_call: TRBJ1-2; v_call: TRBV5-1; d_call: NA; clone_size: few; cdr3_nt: TGCGCCAGCAGCTTTGGAGGGGACCCTAACTATGGCTACACCTTC; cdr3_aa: CASSFGGDPNYGYTF
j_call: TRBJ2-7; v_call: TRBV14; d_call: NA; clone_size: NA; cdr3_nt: TGTGCCAGCAGCCAAGCCCGGTCAACGCGCTACGAGCAGTACTTC; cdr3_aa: CASSQARSTRYEQYF
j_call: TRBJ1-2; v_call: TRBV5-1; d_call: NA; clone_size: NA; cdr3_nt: TGCGCCAGCAGCTCGGGGGGACGTAACTATGGCTACACCTTC; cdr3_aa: CASSSGGRNYGYTF
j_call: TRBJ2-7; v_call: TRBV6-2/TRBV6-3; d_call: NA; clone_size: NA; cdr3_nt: TGTGCCAGCAGTTCACTAGAGAACGGGTACGAGCAGTACTTC; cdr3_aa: CASSSLENGYEQYF
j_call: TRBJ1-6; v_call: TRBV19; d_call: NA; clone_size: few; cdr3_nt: TGTGCCAGTAGCCGGGGGGGAAGCTCCTATAATTCACCCCTCCACTTT; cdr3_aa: CASSRGGSSYNSPLHF
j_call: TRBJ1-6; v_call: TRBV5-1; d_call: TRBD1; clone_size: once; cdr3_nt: TGCGCCAGCAGCTTGACGTTCAGGGGGCCAGGGTATGATAATTCACCCCTCCACTTT; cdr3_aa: CASSLTFRGPGYDNSPLHF
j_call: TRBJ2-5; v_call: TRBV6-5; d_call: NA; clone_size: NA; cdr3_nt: TGTGCCAGCAGTTCCCGGGGAGCATCAGAAGAGACCCAGTACTTC; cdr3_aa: CASSSRGASEETQYF
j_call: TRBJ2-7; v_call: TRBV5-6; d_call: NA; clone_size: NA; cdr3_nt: TGTGCCAGCAGCTTGTGGCACAGCTCCTACGAGCAGTACTTC; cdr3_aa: CASSLWHSSYEQYF
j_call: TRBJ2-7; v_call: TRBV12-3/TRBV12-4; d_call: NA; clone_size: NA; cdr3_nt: TGTGCCAGCAGCATACAATCCTACGAGCAGTACTTC; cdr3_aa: CASSIQSYEQYF
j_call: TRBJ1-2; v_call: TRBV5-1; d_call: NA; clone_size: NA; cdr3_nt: TGCGCCAGCAGCTCCGACAGGCGTGGCTACACCTTC; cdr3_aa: CASSSDRRGYTF
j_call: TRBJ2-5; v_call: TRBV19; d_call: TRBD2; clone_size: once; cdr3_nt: TGTGCCAGTAGTATAGTAACCGGGGGGGCGCAAGAGACCCAGTACTTC; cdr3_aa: CASSIVTGGAQETQYF
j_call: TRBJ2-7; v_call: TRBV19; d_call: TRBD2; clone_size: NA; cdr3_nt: TGTGCCAGTAGTATGCGCTCGGGAGGAGCAGAGCAGTACTTC; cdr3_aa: CASSMRSGGAEQYF